Below, one T cell receptor beta chain is given with its context. The data are from a study of blood T cell repertoires in COVID-19. Overall study context: The United States, Italy and Spain supplied acute and convalescent COVID-19 samples. T cells, B-cell-depleted T cells, or PBMCs provided the cDNA or gDNA that served as material.

The CDR3 contains 14 residues. V shed 6 bases, J shed 4 bases, and the junction held 7 bases outside the gene matches. The germline V gene encodes CDR1 MNHEY and CDR2 SVGEGT. How the authors handled the data: Using reference gene primer amplification, nucleated cell counts were estimated. Clones were read by immunoSEQ multiplex PCR, and TCRdb kept only the in-frame ones, dropping some. V and J calls and clone size are those listed in that table; D and trimming were worked out from the DNA. The sample consists of 70,000 to 95,000 clones, 90% to 95% of them appearing once. This receptor was taken from a human donor with active COVID-19. The donor label of this sample is uncertain. This sequence joins TRBV6-2 or TRBV6-3 and TRBJ2-5; 8 nucleotides agree with TRBD1. Material for sequencing was peripheral blood. The CDR3 region has the DNA TGTGCCAGCAGCCTGGACAGGGTCGGAGAGACCCAGTACTTC. As protein: CASSLDRVGETQYF.